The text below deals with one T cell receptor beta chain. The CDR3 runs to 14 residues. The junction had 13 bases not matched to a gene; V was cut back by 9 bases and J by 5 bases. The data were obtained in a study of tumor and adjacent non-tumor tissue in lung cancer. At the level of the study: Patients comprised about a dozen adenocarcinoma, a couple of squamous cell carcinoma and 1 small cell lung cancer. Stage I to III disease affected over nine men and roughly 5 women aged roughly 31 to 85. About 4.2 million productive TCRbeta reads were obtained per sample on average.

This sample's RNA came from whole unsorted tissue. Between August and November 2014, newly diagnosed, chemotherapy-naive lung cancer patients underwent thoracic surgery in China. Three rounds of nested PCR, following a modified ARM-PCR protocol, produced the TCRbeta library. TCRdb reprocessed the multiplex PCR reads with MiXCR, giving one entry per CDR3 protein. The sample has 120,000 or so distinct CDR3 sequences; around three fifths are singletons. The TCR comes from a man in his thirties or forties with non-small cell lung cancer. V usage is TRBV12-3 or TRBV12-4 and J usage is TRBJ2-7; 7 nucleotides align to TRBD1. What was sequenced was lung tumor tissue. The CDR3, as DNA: TGTGCCAGGAGTCTACGACAGGGATTGAACGAGCAGTACTTC. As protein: CARSLRQGLNEQYF.